The source of this T cell receptor (beta chain) is a study of T cell responses to AZD1222 COVID-19 vaccine listed by TCRdb under 2021. Context from the whole study: Because spike-specific TCR depth and breadth did not differ between the two schedules, AZD1222 recipients who got a second dose at roughly 4 weeks were pooled with those who got a second dose at roughly 12 weeks. A total of over 230 trial participants underwent TCR sequencing, of whom about 200 had received two doses of AZD1222 and around 25 had received two doses of the MenACWY control vaccine. Trial participants were enrolled into age subgroups of 18-55, 56-69 and 70-plus years, which contained 148, 28 and 57 TCR-sequenced participants, respectively.

V is shortened by 5 bases, J by 3 bases, and the region joining them spans 19 bases. The CDR1 and CDR2 encoded by the germline V gene (reference sequence) are LNHNV and YYDKDF. From cysteine to phenylalanine, the CDR3 is 16 amino acids long. CDR3 DNA only is kept here, 48 bases in frame from base 1. The intended sense of this specimen's time point label: baseline before first vaccination. Vaccinee samples were obtained from the UK trials COV001 and COV002, which included a single-blind randomized controlled phase 2/3 trial of AZD1222 (ChAdOx1 nCoV-19) in healthy adults. For TCRbeta chain sequencing, PBMC samples were collected from trial participants at day 0 and at day 28 after the second dose. The investigation overall reported the following: Because no day 14 peak-response samples were available, the repertoires could be characterized only after the peak T cell response. The vaccine-associated CD4 TCRs covered the entire spike protein, and the dominant responses fell in regions 160-218 and 743-854. The 56-69-year group was small, and its depth increase did not reach significance, likely because of low power. After two AZD1222 doses, both the breadth and the depth of spike-specific TCRs were significantly higher than at day 0 and than in MenACWY recipients. Reportedly, almost half of the unique spike-specific TCRs recognized epitopes lying outside the regions that are mutated in the B.1.351 and B.1.1.7 variants. Conclusions about previously exposed vaccinees are limited because only five to seven AZD1222 recipients were SARS-CoV-2 seropositive at baseline. Most participants were white British and females outnumbered males, and the authors suggested that clonal diversity may have been underestimated.

The CDR3 regions of human TCRbeta chains were analyzed by immunosequencing. The paper's data handling went like this. TCRs in the repertoires were compared against a reference library of SARS-CoV-2-specific TCRs that had been generated with the MIRA antigen-specificity platform. Breadth was defined as the fraction of unique TCRs that were SARS-CoV-2-associated, and depth was defined as the fraction of total T cells that were SARS-CoV-2-associated. Using the MIRA data, every spike-specific TCR was mapped to the spike region that the TCR reacted to and assigned to either a CD4 or a CD8 class. Log10-transformed breadth and depth values were compared by one-way ANOVA with Sidak's multiple comparisons tests. TCRdb carries this immuneACCESS record with in-frame sequences only. Its versions omit some clonotypes, under half of them owing to an unresolved V gene in the studies checked, with the rest unexplained. V, J and clone size derive from that table, while D and trimming were established from the DNA sequence. The sample includes 95,000 to 150,000 clones, with roughly 84% observed a single time. Jointly, the top ten make up roughly 1.3% of the sample.

For this clone: This clone's antigen is unknown. No base quality information exists; no much larger clone differs at one position.

The origin of this receptor is an adult in good health. Sequences were derived from peripheral blood, sampled on day 0 of AZD1222 vaccination. The chain is made from TRBV15 and TRBJ1-1; possibly the D gene is TRBD1, per 5 matching bases. The DNA is TGTGCCACCAGCGGGTCAGGGAGCCTCCTAGACACTGAAGCTTTCTTT. It codes for CATSGSGSLLDTEAFF.